The clone carrying this TCR beta chain was observed a few times. The sample comes from a study of blood T cell repertoires in COVID-19. About the study: Donors in the United States, Italy and Spain gave samples during acute or convalescent COVID-19.

With 0 bases clipped from V and 8 bases from J, the junction kept 9 bases outside the gene matches. CDR1 and CDR2 from the germline V gene are SGHTA and FQGNSA. This CDR3 has 15 residues. Study processing details: The assay estimated nucleated cells by amplifying reference gene primers. Profiling relied on immunoSEQ multiplex PCR, and the TCRdb table lists in-frame clones only, not all of them. V, J and clone size are taken as reported in that table, and D and trimming were inferred from the DNA itself. This sample has some 250,000 clones; more than 70% occur once, and the top ten carry 0.9% to 1%. This receptor was taken from a middle-aged woman who had recovered from COVID-19. The rearrangement joins TRBV7-2 to TRBJ1-2, with 7 bases aligning to TRBD1. Input material: peripheral blood. The CDR3 DNA follows: TGTGCCAGCAGCTTAGCCTTAACAGGGGAGAGCGGCTACACCTTC. Protein product: CASSLALTGESGYTF.